Below are 20 T cell receptor beta chains sequenced from a single sample in a study of T-cell memory formation after mild COVID-19. Each CDR3 protein is one row after TCRdb ran MiXCR on the 5' RACE reads. The profile covers 110,000 or so distinct CDR3 sequences, with roughly 19% appearing a single time and roughly 6% taken by the ten largest. Sequencing was done on a sample of PBMCs or a T cell subset sorted from them (not recorded which). These receptors originate from a man aged 18-30 years who had mild COVID-19 (a few samples of this study predate the infection). Cell type and time point are not known.

This chain joins TRBV3-1 and TRBJ1-3; tentative D call: TRBD1 (6 bases). The V and J ends lost 2 bases and 0 bases respectively, with 8 bases between them. This CDR3 spans 15 amino acids. The germline CDR1 and CDR2 sequences are LGHDT and YNNKEL (reference sequence). The CDR3 loop reads CASSQRGGSGNTIYF. The CDR3 DNA follows: TGTGCCAGCAGCCAACGAGGGGGCTCTGGAAACACCATATATTTT.

The J gene is TRBJ2-5, the V gene TRBV5-6, with D perhaps matching TRBD2 (6 bases). The germline CDR1 and CDR2 sequences are SGHDT and YYEEEE. With 3 bases removed from V and 5 bases from J, the gap between germline ends came to 14 bases. The CDR3 covers 14 residues. The CDR3 DNA is TGTGCCAGCAGCTCAATAGGGGCGGGGGAGACCCAGTACTTC. Translating it yields CASSSIGAGETQYF.

This clonotype was picked up a small number of times. J is TRBJ2-2 and V is TRBV7-3, with 7 bases lining up with TRBD1. Trimming removed 5 bases from V and 1 base from J; junction bases left unmatched: 1. The germline V gene has CDR1 SGHTA and CDR2 FQGTGA. The CDR3 is 14 amino acids. In DNA form, the CDR3 reads TGTGCCAGCAGCCGACAGGGGAACACCGGGGAGCTGTTTTTT. This codes for CASSRQGNTGELFF.

This clonotype was seen repeatedly, ten times or more. The chain uses TRBV12-3 or TRBV12-4 and TRBJ2-3; 9 bases agree with TRBD1. The CDR3 extends over 16 amino acids. The V segment lost 6 bases and the J segment 0 bases; nucleotides outside the gene matches: 7. CDR3 amino acids: CASSRRDRASTDTQYF. The CDR3 DNA is TGTGCCAGCAGCCGTCGGGACAGGGCCAGCACAGATACGCAGTATTTT.

This clonotype has more than one count but fewer than ten. The chain employs TRBV5-1 and TRBJ1-3; D uncertain. Germline values: CDR1 SGHRS, CDR2 YFSETQ. This CDR3 is built from 15 residues. V lost 3 bases to trimming and J lost 3 bases, with 13 bases between them. The CDR3 bases are TGCGCCAGCAGCTCCGAGGGTATTGGTGGAAACACCATATATTTT. Its protein is CASSSEGIGGNTIYF.

This clonotype was counted only a few times. This rearrangement joins TRBV5-1 to TRBJ1-5; TRBD1 matches 8 bases. V trimming: 0 bases; J trimming: 6 bases; junction bases outside the gene matches: 5. CDR1 is SGHRS and CDR2 is YFSETQ in the germline V gene. The CDR3 extends over 15 amino acids. This CDR3 reads CASSLGTGQGQPQHF. CDR3 nucleotide sequence: TGCGCCAGCAGCTTGGGGACAGGGCAAGGTCAGCCCCAGCATTTT.

The V gene is TRBV28, the J gene TRBJ2-3, with 8 nucleotides matching TRBD2. Trimming at V came to 5 bases and at J to 3 bases, leaving 10 bases not matched to a gene. The germline CDR1 and CDR2 sequences are MDHEN and SYDVKM. This CDR3 is built from 16 residues. The CDR3 protein is CASSPLKRGHTDTQYF. Written as DNA, the CDR3 is TGTGCCAGCAGTCCGCTAAAGCGGGGGCATACAGATACGCAGTATTTT.

This chain uses TRBV4-3 with TRBJ2-3; no clear D. CDR3 size: 13 residues. V was pared by 0 bases and J by 5 bases, with 6 bases between. Germline-derived CDR1 and CDR2 are LGHNA and YSLEER. The CDR3 spells CASSQDWVDTQYF. DNA for the CDR3: TGCGCCAGCAGCCAAGATTGGGTAGATACGCAGTATTTT.

This clonotype was observed a few times. The chain combines TRBV30 with TRBJ1-6, with D hard to call. Trimming removed 5 bases at V and 9 bases at J, with 14 bases between. The CDR3 is made up of 13 amino acids. Germline V gene sequence: CDR1 GTSNPN, CDR2 SVGIG (reference sequence). CDR3 nucleotide sequence: TGTGCCTGGTCCACGGGGAGGATTTCACCCCTCCACTTT. It codes for CAWSTGRISPLHF.

This clonotype was counted between two and nine times. V is TRBV4-2 and J is TRBJ2-5; 7 bases match TRBD2. Per germline, CDR1 LGHNA and CDR2 YNFKEQ. The CDR3 runs 17 residues. Trimming took 2 bases from V and 3 from J; bases not matched to a gene: 12. CDR3 bases: TGTGCCAGCAGCCAACCCCCGAGGCGGGGGAGGGAAGAGACCCAGTACTTC. It specifies CASSQPPRRGREETQYF.

V gene TRBV12-3 or TRBV12-4 combines with J gene TRBJ1-1; 7 nucleotides line up with TRBD1. Trimming took 7 bases from V and 9 from J; bases not matched to a gene: 8. The CDR3 has 12 amino acids. Here the CDR3 reads CASIQTGQQAFF. In DNA, the CDR3 is TGTGCCAGCATTCAAACGGGACAGCAAGCTTTCTTT.

This clonotype was found a few times. This sequence joins TRBV12-3 or TRBV12-4 and TRBJ2-5; 10 bases map to TRBD2. The CDR3 has 15 residues. J was trimmed by 2 bases and V by 5 bases; bases with no gene match: 5. CDR3 nucleotide sequence: TGTGCCAGCAGTCACGGGACTAGCGTACAAGAGACCCAGTACTTC. The encoded protein is CASSHGTSVQETQYF.

The J gene is TRBJ2-7, the V gene TRBV30, with D possibly TRBD1 on 6 matching bases. The length of the CDR3 is 15 residues. Germline CDR1 and CDR2: GTSNPN and SVGIG (reference sequence). Between the trimmed V and J ends, which lost 5 bases and 3 bases, there was a span of 20 bases. The chain's CDR3 is CAWGHRDIGYYEQYF. The CDR3 region has the DNA TGTGCCTGGGGCCACCGGGACATCGGGTACTACGAGCAGTACTTC.

The gene calls are TRBV6-2 or TRBV6-3 and TRBJ2-5; 7 bases fit TRBD1. The germline gives CDR1 MNHEY, CDR2 SVGEGT. V lost 6 bases to trimming and J lost 4 bases; unmatched junction nucleotides: 2. The length of the CDR3 is 12 residues. CDR3 coding DNA: TGTGCCAGCAGAGGGACAGTAGAGACCCAGTACTTC. Encoded protein: CASRGTVETQYF.

The V and J genes are TRBV4-1 and TRBJ2-1, with TRBD2 identical over 8 bases. CDR3 length: 15 amino acids. CDR1 is MGHRA and CDR2 is YSYEKL in the germline V gene. The ends lost 7 bases at V and 6 bases at J; junction bases unmatched: 11. The CDR3 coding sequence is TGCGCCAGCAAAAATGCGGGGGGCTCTGGCAATGAGCAGTTCTTC. It yields the protein CASKNAGGSGNEQFF.

This clonotype was seen a handful of times. This chain uses TRBV4-3 with TRBJ2-3; D not resolved. V was clipped by 1 base and J by 4 bases, with 6 bases between them. The length of the CDR3 is 13 residues. Germline lookup yields CDR1 LGHNA and CDR2 YSLEER. This CDR3 reads CASSQGPADTQYF. The CDR3 bases are TGCGCCAGCAGCCAAGGACCGGCAGATACGCAGTATTTT.

This clonotype occurred a few times. The V gene is TRBV4-1, the J gene TRBJ2-3; the D call may be TRBD1 or TRBD2 (5 bases each). The germline V gene has CDR1 MGHRA and CDR2 YSYEKL. The V gene lost 1 base and the J gene lost 2 bases, with 16 bases spanning the gap. The CDR3 loop spans 17 amino acids. CDR3 in DNA: TGCGCCAGCAGCCAAGCGTCCCTGGGACCAGCCACAGATACGCAGTATTTT. This translates into CASSQASLGPATDTQYF.

This clonotype was seen only a few times. The chain links TRBV5-4 to TRBJ2-5; no firm D call. Deletions cut 4 bases from V and 5 bases from J, with 12 bases between. Germline lookup yields CDR1 SGHNT and CDR2 YYREEE (reference sequence). The CDR3 runs to 13 residues. CDR3 coding DNA: TGTGCCAGCAGCCCGGGCCGTGATGAGACCCAGTACTTC. Protein sequence: CASSPGRDETQYF.

This clonotype appeared a few times. The rearrangement uses TRBV28 and TRBJ2-5; TRBD2 agrees at 9 bases. With 8 bases clipped from V and 5 bases from J, the junction kept 12 bases outside the gene matches. Germline values: CDR1 MDHEN, CDR2 SYDVKM. CDR3 length equals 15 residues. Written as DNA, the CDR3 is TGTGCCAGCGAAGGGGCGGGGGGGCCGCAGGAGACCCAGTACTTC. It yields the protein CASEGAGGPQETQYF.

This clonotype was counted between two and nine times. This sequence joins TRBV7-2 and TRBJ1-2; D gene ambiguous. V was clipped by 2 bases and J by 7 bases, with 14 bases between them. This CDR3 has 14 residues. Germline V gene sequence: CDR1 SGHTA, CDR2 FQGNSA. The CDR3 loop is CASSLWGVGTGYTF. The CDR3 DNA reads TGTGCCAGCAGCTTATGGGGTGTCGGAACTGGCTACACCTTC.